This T cell receptor beta chain came from a study of long-term antiretroviral therapy in people with HIV. Study-wide results and caveats: Clones that had undergone expansion before ART dominated the repertoire at all time points. Collection of the blood took place between about 2003 and 2017. The ART regimens in use then may have been less effective than current ones.

The assay, immunoSEQ v3.0, was run at survey level. Sequencing set out to capture about 35,000-55,000 T-cell genomes per sample. Here immunoSEQ multiplex PCR was the method, and the copy in TCRdb shows in-frame clones only, minus some. This table has roughly 18,000 clones, around 85% appearing once. Between the trimmed V and J ends, which lost 5 bases and 6 bases, there was a span of 7 bases. The CDR3 consists of 12 residues. CDR1 and CDR2 from the germline V gene are SEHNR and FQNEAQ (reference sequence). Each donor had at least one pre-ART and at least two post-ART PBMC samples. For this clone: The antigen remains undetermined.

This clonotype was sampled from a man aged 18 to 30 with HIV. The gene calls are TRBV7-9 and TRBJ2-2, with D uncertain. The sequenced sample was unsorted PBMCs, obtained 0.9 years after starting antiretroviral therapy. CDR3 sequence: CASSDIPGELFF. The DNA of the CDR3 is TGTGCCAGCAGCGACATACCCGGGGAGCTGTTTTTT.